What follows are 23 T cell receptor beta chains derived from one specimen sequenced in a study of regulatory T cells in long-lasting Graves disease. Relying on iRepertoire HTBI primers and Arm-PCR of CDR3 regions, the team built TCR beta libraries. TCRdb itself ran the multiplex PCR reads through MiXCR, one entry per CDR3 protein. The repertoire holds 600,000 to 850,000 distinct CDR3 sequences, with approximately 29% as singletons. The sample's time point: persistent/refractory GD, antithyroid drugs over 5 years with positive TRAb. The TCR library was prepared using RNA isolated from PBMCs. This material consisted of peripheral blood mononuclear cells (PBMCs), taken when the disease was refractory, from a patient treated with antithyroid drugs. These receptor sequences come from a female donor with Graves disease.

The chain is built from TRBV6-1 and TRBJ1-1; D might be TRBD1 (6 bases). CDR1 MNHNS and CDR2 SASEGT come from the germline V gene. There are 13 residues in the CDR3. Trimming cost V 8 bases and J 0 bases, with 10 bases left between them. The CDR3 is CASLRTVNTEAFF. The CDR3 nucleotides read TGTGCCAGCCTACGGACAGTGAACACTGAAGCTTTCTTT.

This clonotype occurred a few times. The rearrangement links TRBV12-3 or TRBV12-4 to TRBJ1-4; D remains unclear. V was clipped by 7 bases and J by 2 bases, with 8 bases between them. The CDR3 spans 13 residues. The CDR3 here is CASKLGTNEKLFF. The CDR3 DNA sequence: TGTGCCAGCAAACTAGGCACTAATGAAAAACTGTTTTTT.

The CDR3 coding sequence is TGTGCCAGTAGTATACAGGGCCGGGACGAGCAGTACTTC. It encodes CASSIQGRDEQYF. The chain carries TRBV19 and TRBJ2-7; the D gene is possibly TRBD1 (5 bases). V dropped 2 bases and J dropped 5 bases, with 10 bases sitting between them. Germline V CDR1 and CDR2: LNHDA, SQIVND (reference sequence). This CDR3 has 13 amino acids.

This clonotype occurred a few times. V is TRBV12-3 or TRBV12-4 and J is TRBJ2-7; 7 bases are a match to TRBD2. V lost 3 bases, J lost 6 bases, and 20 bases stayed unmatched. There are 18 residues in the CDR3. The CDR3 is CASSFGREVPPGAVEQYF. In DNA form, the CDR3 reads TGTGCCAGCAGTTTTGGTCGGGAGGTCCCGCCAGGAGCGGTCGAGCAGTACTTC.

The chain is built from TRBV6-1 and TRBJ2-2; D may be TRBD1 or TRBD2 (5 bases each). With 4 bases removed from V and 9 bases from J, the gap between germline ends came to 12 bases. Germline V gene data show CDR1 as MNHNS and CDR2 as SASEGT. CDR3 size: 13 residues. DNA of the CDR3: TGTGCCAGCAGTGGGGGGAGCGGTAGGGAGCTGTTTTTT. Protein product: CASSGGSGRELFF.

This rearrangement joins TRBV7-9 to TRBJ1-5; D perhaps matches TRBD1 (6 bases). Trimming removed 0 bases from V and 3 bases from J, with 15 bases in between. The CDR3 runs 17 residues. From germline, CDR1 is SEHNR and CDR2 FQNEAQ (reference sequence). In nucleotides, the CDR3 is TGTGCCAGCAGCTTAGCGACCGGGACACCGAACAATCAGCCCCAGCATTTT. Residues: CASSLATGTPNNQPQHF.

The rearrangement uses TRBV2 and TRBJ1-2; no firm D call. Germline-derived CDR1 and CDR2 are SNHLY and FYNNEI. This CDR3 has 15 residues. Trimming left V 5 bases short and J 5 bases short, with 18 bases between. The CDR3 nucleotides read TGTGCCAGCAGTCTCAAGGAGACGGGTTTATATGGCTACACCTTC. Amino acids: CASSLKETGLYGYTF.

This chain connects TRBV14 to TRBJ2-7; D unclear. V lost 3 bases, J lost 7 bases, and 7 bases lay in between. From germline, CDR1 is SGHDN and CDR2 FVKESK. CDR3 length: 11 residues. The CDR3 coding sequence is TGTGCCAGCAGCCACGTTGGAGAGCAGTACTTC. Protein: CASSHVGEQYF.

This clonotype appeared a few times. V is TRBV14 and J is TRBJ1-2; the match to TRBD1 covers 7 bases. CDR3 length equals 15 residues. V dropped 1 base and J dropped 6; count of bases not matched to a gene: 8. Looked up from germline, CDR1 is SGHDN and CDR2 is FVKESK. The CDR3 DNA reads as TGTGCCAGCAGCCAAGTTCAGGGGGATCCCAATGGCTACACCTTC. This gives the protein CASSQVQGDPNGYTF. Based on the CDR3 plus reference TRBV14 and TRBJ1-2, the full variable domain is EAGVTQFPSHSVIEKGQTVTLRCDPISGHDNLYWYRRVMGKEIKFLLHFVKESKQDESGMPNNRFLAERTGGTYSTLKVQPAELEDSGVYFCASSQVQGDPNGYTFGSGTRLTVV.

This clonotype turned up a few times. The chain employs TRBV5-1 and TRBJ1-1, with TRBD1 matching 8 bases. This CDR3 has 15 amino acids. Germline lookup yields CDR1 SGHRS and CDR2 YFSETQ. V was pared by 4 bases and J by 2 bases, with 7 bases of the junction left unmatched. The CDR3 spells CASSIDRGPNTEAFF. CDR3 coding DNA: TGCGCCAGCAGCATCGACAGGGGCCCTAACACTGAAGCTTTCTTT.

Many counts were recorded for this clonotype. This chain's CDR3 is CASSPTGRSEAFF. The CDR3 DNA sequence: TGTGCCAGCAGTCCCACCGGGAGGAGTGAAGCTTTCTTT. The chain carries TRBV2 and TRBJ1-1; no reliable D call. The germline CDR1 and CDR2 sequences are SNHLY and FYNNEI. V was pared by 5 bases and J by 7 bases, with 14 bases between. This CDR3 spans 13 amino acids.

V usage is TRBV7-9 and J usage is TRBJ2-5; 8 bases are a match to TRBD2. The DNA matches TRBJ2-7 better at its end, which makes the J call doubtful. The germline CDR1 and CDR2 sequences are SEHNR and FQNEAQ (reference sequence). The CDR3 extends over 15 amino acids. CDR3 DNA: TGTGCCAGCAGCCCCAGCGGGAGTGGATCCTACGAGCAGTACTTC. It codes for CASSPSGSGSYEQYF.

This clonotype was recorded a few times. The chain carries TRBV12-3 or TRBV12-4 and TRBJ1-1, with 7 nucleotides matching TRBD1. The J segment lost 3 bases and the V segment lost 0 bases, leaving 10 bases of the junction unmatched. The CDR3 loop spans 17 amino acids. The CDR3 reads CASSLARGGEGHTEAFF. The CDR3 nucleotides are TGTGCCAGCAGTTTAGCCAGGGGGGGCGAGGGTCACACTGAAGCTTTCTTT.

The chain recombines TRBV20-1 with TRBJ2-2; 10 bases fit TRBD2. The V gene end was trimmed by 2 bases and the J gene end by 1 base; junction bases not matched to a gene: 4. The CDR3 has 16 residues. The germline V gene has CDR1 DFQATT and CDR2 SNEGSKA (reference sequence). The CDR3 nucleotides read TGCAGTGCTAGAAGACTAGCGGGCCTGAACACCGGGGAGCTGTTTTTT. Translated, it gives CSARRLAGLNTGELFF.

The chain uses TRBV9 and TRBJ1-3; 7 nucleotides match TRBD1. This CDR3 has 14 residues. J was trimmed by 2 bases and V by 3 bases; bases with no gene match: 2. Germline assignment: CDR1 SGDLS and CDR2 YYNGEE. CDR3 residues: CASSATGAGNTIYF. The CDR3 DNA reads TGTGCCAGCAGCGCTACAGGGGCTGGAAACACCATATATTTT. Full variable domain (outside the CDR3, taken from reference TRBV9 and TRBJ1-3): DSGVTQTPKHLITATGQRVTLRCSPRSGDLSVYWYQQSLDQGLQFLIQYYNGEERAKGNILERFSAQQFPDLHSELNLSSLELGDSALYFCASSATGAGNTIYFGEGSWLTVV.

This clonotype has a handful of counts. V and J are TRBV7-6 and TRBJ2-1, with a possible D match to TRBD2 (6 bases). CDR3 length: 15 amino acids. V was trimmed by 2 bases and J by 2 bases, leaving 10 bases between them. Germline V lookup: CDR1 SGHVS, CDR2 FNYEAQ. The chain's CDR3 is CASSLLGGAYNEQFF. The CDR3 DNA reads as TGTGCCAGCAGCTTACTGGGGGGAGCCTACAATGAGCAGTTCTTC.

This clonotype was observed a handful of times. The chain combines TRBV27 with TRBJ2-4; 9 positions match TRBD2. CDR1 is MNHEY and CDR2 is SMNVEV in the germline V gene (reference sequence). V was clipped by 5 bases and J by 8 bases; unmatched bases: 7. The CDR3 length is 14 residues. The CDR3 DNA reads as TGTGCCAGCAGTCCGCGGGAGGGCCTCGACATTCAGTACTTC. Translating gives CASSPREGLDIQYF.

The chain joins TRBV10-3 to TRBJ1-1; no clear D gene. CDR1 is ENHRY and CDR2 is SYGVKD in the germline V gene. This CDR3 comprises 13 residues. Trimming removed 6 bases from V and 0 bases from J, with 8 bases in between. Written as DNA, the CDR3 is TGTGCCATCAGGAGTTCAATGAACACTGAAGCTTTCTTT. It specifies CAIRSSMNTEAFF.

In its sample, this clonotype was seen a few times. The rearrangement uses TRBV6-5 and TRBJ1-4; unclear D gene. The length of the CDR3 is 15 residues. CDR1 and CDR2 (germline): MNHEY, SVGAGI. V was clipped by 2 bases and J by 8 bases, with 15 bases between them. CDR3: CASSYGSGRSEKLFF. CDR3 in DNA: TGTGCCAGCAGTTACGGCAGCGGTCGAAGCGAAAAACTGTTTTTT.

A word on this clonotype: The junction departs from germline at one end; a sequencing error may be responsible. The chain couples TRBV12-3 or TRBV12-4 to TRBJ1-2; D call uncertain. The CDR3 runs 13 residues. The CDR3 bases are TGTGCCAGCGGAGACCAATTTAGGTTAAGCCGAATGTTC. Translated: CASGDQFRLSRMF.

This clonotype showed up many times. This chain uses TRBV5-1 with TRBJ1-1, with TRBD1 as a possible D gene (5 bases). V was shortened by 0 bases and J by 1 base, with 10 bases between the two germline ends. Germline lookup yields CDR1 SGHRS and CDR2 YFSETQ. The CDR3 is made up of 15 amino acids. The CDR3 is CASSLVGGKNTEAFF. The CDR3 coding sequence is TGCGCCAGCAGCTTGGTCGGGGGGAAGAACACTGAAGCTTTCTTT. Full variable domain (missing parts from reference TRBV5-1 and TRBJ1-1): KAGVTQTPRYLIKTRGQQVTLSCSPISGHRSVSWYQQTPGQGLQFLFEYFSETQRNKGNFPGRFSGRQFSNSRSEMNVSTLELGDSALYLCASSLVGGKNTEAFFGQGTRLTVV.

The chain carries TRBV18 and TRBJ1-1; 10 bases fit TRBD1. Germline loops: CDR1 KGHSH, CDR2 LQKENI. This CDR3 is built from 15 residues. Trimming cost V 3 bases and J 2 bases; bases outside gene matches: 3. The DNA of the CDR3 is TGTGCCAGCTCACCTGGACAGGGGGGTAACACTGAAGCTTTCTTT. Protein sequence: CASSPGQGGNTEAFF. Full variable domain (missing parts from reference TRBV18 and TRBJ1-1): NAGVMQNPRHLVRRRGQEARLRCSPMKGHSHVYWYRQLPEEGLKFMVYLQKENIIDESGMPKERFSAEFPKEGPSILRIQQVVRGDSAAYFCASSPGQGGNTEAFFGQGTRLTVV.

Notes on this clonotype: This may be a read error: a much more frequent sequence differs by one nucleotide. Likely a read error: the CDR3 ends without its conserved phenylalanine or tryptophan. The gene calls are TRBV28 and TRBJ1-1; D not resolved. The CDR3 sequence is 16 residues long. Germline-derived CDR1 and CDR2 are MDHEN and SYDVKM. V dropped 8 bases and J dropped 3 bases, with 22 bases sitting between them. The CDR3 DNA sequence: TGTGCCAGCTCCTTTCCCCCGGAAGGGCTGGACACTGAAGCTTTCTCT. It encodes CASSFPPEGLDTEAFS.